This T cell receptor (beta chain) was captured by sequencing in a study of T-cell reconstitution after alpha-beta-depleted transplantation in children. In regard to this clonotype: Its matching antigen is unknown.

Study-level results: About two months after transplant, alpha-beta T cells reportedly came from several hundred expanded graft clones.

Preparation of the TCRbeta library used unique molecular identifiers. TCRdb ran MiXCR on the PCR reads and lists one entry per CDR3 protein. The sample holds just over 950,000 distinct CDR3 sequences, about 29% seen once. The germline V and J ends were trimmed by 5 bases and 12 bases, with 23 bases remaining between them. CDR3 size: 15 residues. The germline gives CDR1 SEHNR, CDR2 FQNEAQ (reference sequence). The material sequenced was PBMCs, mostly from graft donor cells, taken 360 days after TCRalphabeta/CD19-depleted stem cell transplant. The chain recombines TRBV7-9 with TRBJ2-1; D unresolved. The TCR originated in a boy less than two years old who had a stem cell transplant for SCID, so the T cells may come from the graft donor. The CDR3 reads CASSPRQPPRPGQFF. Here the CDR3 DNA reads TGTGCCAGCAGCCCTAGGCAACCCCCTCGGCCCGGGCAGTTCTTC.